Listed below are T cell receptor beta chains from one sample, sequenced in a study of CD8 T cells in ankylosing spondylitis. One entry per CDR3 protein, called by TCRdb with MiXCR from the 5' RACE reads. The sample carries about 400,000 distinct CDR3 sequences, approximately 22% recorded once. The sequencing sample was made of blood, either unsorted or a sorted T cell fraction (not recorded which). Source of these receptors: a male donor with ankylosing spondylitis or in good health (not recorded which). The CDR3 runs from the conserved cysteine through the conserved F or W. D genes are given only for firm matches. Size values are once, few and many counts, or a class for expanded clones, and some rows have none.

j_call v_call clone_size d_call cdr3_aa cdr3_nt
TRBJ2-1 TRBV12-3/TRBV12-4 NA TRBD2 CASSPQTSGGLEQFF TGTGCCAGCAGTCCACAGACTAGCGGGGGGCTTGAGCAGTTCTTC
TRBJ2-1 TRBV30 NA NA CASFRGANEQFF TGTGCCTCCTTCAGGGGGGCGAATGAGCAGTTCTTC
TRBJ2-7 TRBV28 NA TRBD1 CASDRGMSYEQYF TGTGCCAGCGACAGGGGGATGTCCTACGAGCAGTACTTC
TRBJ2-2 TRBV12-3/TRBV12-4 NA TRBD2 CASSFAGAGELFF TGTGCCAGCAGTTTTGCGGGGGCCGGGGAGCTGTTTTTT
TRBJ2-7 TRBV29-1 NA NA CSVEDRRSTNSYEQYF TGCAGCGTTGAAGATCGGCGGTCCACGAACTCCTACGAGCAGTACTTC
TRBJ1-4 TRBV12-3/TRBV12-4 few NA CASHGSGAANEKLFF TGTGCCAGCCACGGGTCGGGGGCGGCTAATGAAAAACTGTTTTTT
TRBJ2-7 TRBV11-2 NA TRBD2 CASSLVGVAGLTTYEQYF TGTGCCAGCAGCTTAGTCGGAGTAGCGGGACTTACGACCTACGAGCAGTACTTC
TRBJ2-7 TRBV4-1 few NA CASSSDPGGRYEQYF TGCGCCAGCAGCTCGGACCCTGGGGGGCGGTACGAGCAGTACTTC
TRBJ2-7 TRBV2 few TRBD1 CASSFSLSPGTGADEQYF TGTGCCAGCAGTTTCTCACTATCTCCCGGGACAGGGGCCGACGAGCAGTACTTC
TRBJ2-3 TRBV15 few NA CAMITDIHRWPKADTQYF TGTGCCATGATAACGGACATACATAGGTGGCCGAAAGCAGATACGCAGTATTTT
TRBJ2-1 TRBV21-1 NA NA CASPKRLAGGYNEQFF TGTGCCAGCCCCAAACGGCTAGCGGGGGGTTACAATGAGCAGTTCTTC
TRBJ2-6 TRBV20-1 NA NA CSARTGPPGRSGANVLTF TGCAGTGCTAGGACCGGGCCTCCGGGACGCTCTGGGGCCAACGTCCTGACTTTC
TRBJ2-4 TRBV19 NA NA CASSANIGMENIQYF TGTGCCAGTAGCGCGAATATAGGTATGGAAAACATTCAGTACTTC
TRBJ2-7 TRBV25-1 NA NA CASSEYRREYEQYF TGTGCCAGCAGTGAATATAGAAGAGAATACGAGCAGTACTTC
TRBJ2-7 TRBV30 few TRBD1 CAWSVREGAVDEQYF TGTGCCTGGAGTGTACGAGAGGGGGCTGTAGATGAGCAGTACTTC
TRBJ1-2 TRBV10-3 few TRBD1 CAISPGTGNYGYTF TGTGCCATCAGTCCCGGGACAGGGAACTATGGCTACACCTTC
TRBJ2-3 TRBV21-1 NA NA CASRDRREFPTSTDTQYF TGTGCCAGCAGGGACAGGCGCGAGTTTCCGACTAGCACAGATACGCAGTATTTT
TRBJ1-5 TRBV4-1 once NA CASSDNNQPQHF TGCGCCAGCAGTGACAACAATCAGCCCCAGCATTTT
TRBJ2-7 TRBV20-1 few TRBD2 CSARDVLAGGSYEQYF TGCAGTGCTAGAGACGTACTAGCGGGGGGGTCCTACGAGCAGTACTTC
TRBJ2-5 TRBV29-1 NA TRBD1 CSVGETGGEVETQYF TGCAGCGTCGGAGAGACAGGGGGAGAGGTGGAGACCCAGTACTTC
TRBJ2-3 TRBV12-3/TRBV12-4 NA TRBD1 CASSRDSPSTDTQYF TGTGCCAGCAGCAGGGACAGCCCTAGCACAGATACGCAGTATTTT
TRBJ2-1 TRBV12-3/TRBV12-4 many NA CASSLGGPNEQFF TGTGCCAGCAGTTTGGGGGGGCCCAATGAGCAGTTCTTC
TRBJ2-7 TRBV4-2 NA TRBD1 CASSQDWTGSYEQYF TGTGCCAGCAGCCAAGATTGGACAGGGAGCTACGAGCAGTACTTC
TRBJ2-1 TRBV12-3/TRBV12-4 NA TRBD2 CASSPWTSGGPHDSYNEQFF TGTGCCAGCAGTCCCTGGACTAGCGGGGGGCCCCACGACTCCTACAATGAGCAGTTCTTC
TRBJ2-1 TRBV11-2 NA TRBD1 CASSSGQGISYNEQFF TGTGCCAGCAGCTCGGGACAGGGCATCTCCTACAATGAGCAGTTCTTC
TRBJ2-2 TRBV29-1 few NA CSVLQGGAGELFF TGCAGCGTCCTCCAGGGGGGGGCCGGGGAGCTGTTTTTT
TRBJ1-1 TRBV12-3/TRBV12-4 many NA CASRDSGLKTEAFF TGTGCCAGCAGGGACTCCGGACTCAAAACTGAAGCTTTCTTT
TRBJ2-2 TRBV27 NA TRBD2 CASGSGTFTGELFF TGTGCCAGCGGTAGCGGGACCTTCACCGGGGAGCTGTTTTTT
TRBJ2-2 TRBV15 few NA CATSSNSGAGSPGELFF TGTGCCACCAGCTCCAATTCGGGGGCAGGGTCCCCCGGGGAGCTGTTTTTT
TRBJ2-3 TRBV5-1 NA NA CASSFLWDSTDTQYF TGCGCCAGCAGCTTTTTGTGGGACAGCACAGATACGCAGTATTTT
TRBJ2-3 TRBV6-4 NA TRBD2 CASSDLAGGSTDTQYF TGTGCCAGCAGTGATCTAGCGGGGGGATCCACAGATACGCAGTATTTT
TRBJ1-2 TRBV7-9 NA NA CASSSHGAQKVYGYTF TGTGCCAGCAGCTCCCACGGTGCGCAGAAGGTCTATGGCTACACCTTC